The subject of this entry is one T cell receptor beta chain. There is no known antigen for this receptor. Base qualities are not recorded, but no much larger clone differs from it by a single base. The data were obtained in a study of regulatory T cells in long-lasting Graves disease (dated by TCRdb to about 2021). About the investigation overall: Antithyroid drugs had been taken for less than 3 months by newly diagnosed Graves' disease patients. This study used TCR sequencing and RNA sequencing of peripheral blood to compare persistent Graves' disease patients against newly diagnosed Graves' disease patients. The study was conducted in China and was registered as a clinical trial. A total of approximately 35 samples were covered by TCR sequencing, comprising roughly 13 persistent and around 20 newly diagnosed Graves' disease patients.

Study-wide conclusions, independent of this receptor: A larger number of public clonotypes was shared among persistent patients (around 2,700) than among newly diagnosed patients (approximately 1,000). The authors noted that the small sample size was a limitation that may lower accuracy. The study examined only peripheral blood because the primary lesion, thyroid tissue, could not be accessed. Compared with newly diagnosed patients, patients with persistent Graves' disease had lower TCR Shannon entropy and fewer highly expanded clones, which suggests clonal expansion. Sequencing and analysis were restricted to the TCR beta chain.

Libraries were prepared through multiplex PCR. The reads were generated on an Illumina HiSeq 4000. TCR beta libraries were built with iRepertoire HTBI primers and Arm-PCR amplification of CDR3 regions. Before sequencing, the PCR products went through gel purification. The study's own analysis went as follows. Gene usage analysis of CDR3 amino acid clonotypes used the 62 TRBV and approximately 13 TRBJ segments found across samples. COPE and FqMerger were used to merge the filtered high-quality paired reads into contigs. Contigs were aligned with BLAST to IMGT TRBV, TRBD and TRBJ reference genes, and CDR3 was defined per IMGT. Any clonotype with a frequency above 0.1% was counted as a highly expanded clone. Shannon entropy served as the measure of repertoire diversity, while the Gini coefficient captured V-J evenness. Clonotypes shared by more than one individual were considered public. The public reads were run again by TCRdb, first through fastp at Q25 and then through MiXCR, and only productive beta chains were kept. Duplicate CDR3 protein sequences are folded into a single record with the most common DNA and genes. The V and J calls were determined by TCRdb, not by the authors. This sample comprises under 450,000 distinct CDR3 sequences, about 11% of them detected only once. The ten largest clones represent approximately 19% of the sample.

In light of the paper, this sample's time point label describes: newly diagnosed GD, antithyroid drugs for less than 3 months. For both TCR sequencing and RNA sequencing, RNA was extracted from PBMCs in TRIzol. Graves' disease was diagnosed according to American Thyroid Association guidelines. Recruitment of patients was carried out at an endocrinology department in Xi'an, China. From each patient, 7.5 to 9.5 milliliters of peripheral blood was collected into an EDTA anticoagulant tube. Ficoll Paque Plus density gradient separation was used to isolate PBMCs, and no further T cell sorting was done. RNA quality was checked with an Agilent 2100 Bioanalyzer and agarose gel, and concentration with a NanoDrop 2000. The sample also formed part of further work on T cells in Graves' hyperthyroidism and ophthalmopathy. That second report states: Stable Graves' hyperthyroidism was defined as the absence of progression to ophthalmopathy over 18 months of follow-up. Hyperthyroidism patients were newly diagnosed, with disease duration under 2 months, and aged 18 to 65 years. The study excluded patients with uncontrolled infections, other autoimmune diseases, pregnancy or lactation. Diagnoses were established on the basis of clinical symptoms, serum thyroxine and TRAb, thyroid ultrasound, and orbital computed tomography. A first-round RT-PCR of the TCR CDR3 used the HTBI primer set with the Qiagen OneStep RT-PCR kit. Most expanded thyroid clonotypes (frequency above 0.001) were also detected in blood, suggesting blood repertoires may reflect thyroid immune responses. Ophthalmopathy was separated from stable hyperthyroidism by a 13 V-J signature model, with approximately 85% sensitivity and around 81% specificity obtained in cross-validation and 80%/75% obtained in testing. During validation, the model predicted progression to ophthalmopathy a median of approximately 6.5 months ahead of onset, with roughly 65% sensitivity and almost 75% specificity. TCR V-J signatures able to tell the groups apart were searched for in a discovery cohort of approximately 95 patients, of whom 40 to 45 had Graves' ophthalmopathy and around 57 had stable Graves' hyperthyroidism. Prospective prediction of ophthalmopathy was tested in an independent validation cohort of about 19 hyperthyroidism patients and 15 to 17 patients who later progressed to ophthalmopathy. The approximately 100 discovery patients were divided at random into training and test sets in a 7:3 ratio. Thyroid tissue and blood T-cell repertoires from six Graves' hyperthyroidism patients were also compared in the study. Once sampling was done, hyperthyroidism patients were given methimazole at a starting dose of 30 mg daily, whereas ophthalmopathy patients were given high-dose intravenous methylprednisolone. The libraries were constructed in a second round of multiplex PCR and then size-selected and purified. Libraries were sequenced paired-end with 100 bp reads on an Illumina HiSeq2000. SOAPnuke was used to process the raw data, removing reads that contained adapters or uncalled bases, had a mean Phred below 15, or lacked an exact match to the constant primer or identifier. High-quality paired reads were merged with COPE v1.2.5, and unique nucleotide sequences were defined as clonotypes. MiTCR v1.1 was used to align clonotypes to the IMGT TRBV, TRBD and TRBJ reference segments. Only V-J combinations with frequency above 0.0001, covering about 99% of repertoires, were analysed. A TCS score was defined as the ratio between F50 (clonal expansion) and ExV (chaos), using BLOSUM62-based TCRdist between CDR3 peptides within each V-J. Welch's t-statistics and random forest reduced around 510 V-J features to about 13, which were used in a naive Bayes classifier (R e1071). No statistical method was used to fix the sample size in advance, and group allocation was not hidden from the investigators. According to the paper, TCR Vbeta CDR3 sequencing was carried out on 135 peripheral blood samples, which came from approximately 43 ophthalmopathy, 70 to 80 hyperthyroidism and roughly 17 progressor patients.

The source was peripheral blood mononuclear cells (PBMCs), collected at new diagnosis, from a patient treated with antithyroid drugs. The origin of this receptor is a woman under 30 with Graves disease. Donor details come from another sample of the same person, matched by shared clones.

CDR3 sequence: CSARDLRRQGNDGYTF. The DNA sequence is as follows: TGCAGTGCTAGAGATCTACGGAGACAGGGGAATGATGGCTACACCTTC. The chain is made from TRBV20-1 and TRBJ1-2; 8 central nucleotides agree with TRBD1. Per the germline V gene (reference sequence), DFQATT is the CDR1 and SNEGSKA is the CDR2. Its CDR3 holds 16 amino acids, cysteine through phenylalanine. The entry retains the CDR3 DNA only, 48 bases that are in frame from base 1. Trimmed from V: 0 bases; trimmed from J: 6 bases; junction bases lacking a gene match: 12.